This TCR beta chain was identified in a study of shared clonotypes between healthy human individuals. Study as a whole: The cohort had two women and a few men, ages 18 to 49. Study-level points and caveats: Sampling covered nothing but blood. Tissue TCR repertoires likely differ from those found in blood.

Comment on this clone: Antigen unknown.

All participating donors were Caucasian adults from Nashville, Tennessee. The germline V gene encodes CDR1 MNHEY and CDR2 SVGAGI. V lost 2 bases to trimming and J lost 1 base, with 14 bases between them. The CDR3 consists of 16 residues. At a deep level, the assay was run. The data were produced by immunoSEQ multiplex PCR, yet TCRdb's version contains in-frame clones alone and is incomplete. The profile shows 2 million to 2.5 million clones, just under 95% of them singletons. The sample was naive CD4+ T cells from PBMCs. Described subset: CD45RA+ positively selected. This chain joins TRBV6-5 and TRBJ1-2; D is unclear. This receptor was identified in a man aged 18 to 35 in good health. Some clones in this sample may be carry-over from other donors' samples. The CDR3 loop is CASSYPLGTNNYGYTF. As DNA, the CDR3 is TGTGCCAGCAGTTACCCCCTGGGCACGAATAACTATGGCTACACCTTC.